This is a list of T cell receptor beta chains from one sample in a study of blood T cell repertoires in COVID-19. Assay: immunoSEQ multiplex PCR; the TCRdb copy retains only in-frame clones and omits some. The sample has approximately 220,000 clones, under 90% seen once; the top ten hold approximately 4.8%. Sequencing used peripheral blood. These receptors all come from a man aged 45-65 years with acute or convalescent COVID-19. CDR3s include the opening cysteine and the closing phenylalanine or tryptophan. The D gene is left open where the match is weak. Some rows mark clone size as missing; the rest say once, few, many or name a class of expanded clone.

TRBD1	.	TRBJ1-1	TRBV27	TGTGCCAGCAGTTTATCAGGGGGCGAGATTGAAGCTTTCTTT	CASSLSGGEIEAFF
.	.	TRBJ2-2	TRBV19	TGTGCCAGTAGTCTAGACAGACTTACCGGGGAGCTGTTTTTT	CASSLDRLTGELFF
.	.	TRBJ2-1	TRBV18	TGTGCCAGCTCACCGGCAGATTACAATGAGCAGTTCTTC	CASSPADYNEQFF
.	.	TRBJ1-2	TRBV12-3/TRBV12-4	TGTGCCAGCAGTTTAAATGGGCGTGGCTACACCTTC	CASSLNGRGYTF
.	.	TRBJ1-6	TRBV7-2	TGTGCCAGCAGCTTTGATAGGGGGAATTCACCCCTCCACTTT	CASSFDRGNSPLHF
.	.	TRBJ1-2	TRBV11-2	TGTGCCAGCAGTTCCAGGGGCCAAAACTATGGCTACACCTTC	CASSSRGQNYGYTF
TRBD1	.	TRBJ1-1	TRBV18	TGTGCCAGCTCACCAAGACAGGGGCAAGACACTGAAGCTTTCTTT	CASSPRQGQDTEAFF
.	.	TRBJ1-4	TRBV2	TGTGCCAGCACAATCGAACAGGGCCCAAATGAAAAACTGTTTTTT	CASTIEQGPNEKLFF
TRBD1	few	TRBJ1-5	TRBV27	TGTGCCAGCAGTTTCCAGGGGGCCAATCAGCCCCAGCATTTT	CASSFQGANQPQHF
TRBD2	once	TRBJ2-1	TRBV5-5	TGTGCCAGCAGCTTACCGGGACTAGCGGGGTATTCTGAGCAGTTCTTC	CASSLPGLAGYSEQFF
.	.	TRBJ1-2	TRBV7-8	TGTGCCAGCAGCTTAGCTAGTAGGTTTGGAGTTGGCTACACCTTC	CASSLASRFGVGYTF
TRBD1	.	TRBJ1-6	TRBV18	TGTGCCAGCTCACCGACAGGGCGGGATTCACCCCTCCACTTT	CASSPTGRDSPLHF
TRBD1	.	TRBJ1-4	TRBV25-1	TGTGCCAGCAGTGGGACAGGTTCAACTAATGAAAAACTGTTTTTT	CASSGTGSTNEKLFF
TRBD2	.	TRBJ2-1	TRBV7-3	TGTGCCAGCAGCTTTAGCGGGGGGCAAAACAATGAGCAGTTCTTC	CASSFSGGQNNEQFF
TRBD1	few	TRBJ2-7	TRBV7-8	TGTGCCAGCAGTCCGACAGGGGACGGGTACGAGCAGTACTTC	CASSPTGDGYEQYF
.	.	TRBJ1-1	TRBV30	TGTGCCTGGAGCCTTCCGCGGTCCCCGAAGGCTGAAGCTTTCTTT	CAWSLPRSPKAEAFF